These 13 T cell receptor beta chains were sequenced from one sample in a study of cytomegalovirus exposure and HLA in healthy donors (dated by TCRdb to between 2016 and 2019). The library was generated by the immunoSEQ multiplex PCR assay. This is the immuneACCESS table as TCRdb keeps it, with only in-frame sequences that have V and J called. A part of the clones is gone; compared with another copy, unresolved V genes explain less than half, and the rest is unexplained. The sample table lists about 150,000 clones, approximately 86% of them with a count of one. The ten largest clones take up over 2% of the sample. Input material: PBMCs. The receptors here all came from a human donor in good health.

The CDR3 sequence is CASSPAAGTSGSFETQYF. For the CDR3, the DNA is TGTGCCAGCAGTCCCGCTGCCGGGACTAGCGGGAGTTTTGAGACCCAGTACTTC. The chain links TRBV28 to TRBJ2-5; 14 nucleotides align to TRBD2. Germline V gives CDR1 MDHEN, CDR2 SYDVKM. After removal of 5 bases from V and 5 bases from J, the junction contained 13 bases not matched to a gene. The length of the CDR3 is 18 residues. The full variable domain, rest sourced from reference TRBV28 and TRBJ2-5, is DVKVTQSSRYLVKRTGEKVFLECVQDMDHENMFWYRQDPGLGLRLIYFSYDVKMKEKGDIPEGYSVSREKKERFSLILESASTNQTSMYLCASSPAAGTSGSFETQYFGPGTRLLVL.

CDR3 sequence reads: CASSPGSGLATGFF. CDR3 DNA sequence: TGTGCCAGCAGTCCGGGGAGCGGACTAGCTACGGGGTTCTTC. The chain has TRBV27 and TRBJ2-1; 8 nucleotides align to TRBD2. Germline CDR1 is MNHEY and CDR2 is SMNVEV (reference sequence). V dropped 5 bases and J dropped 15; count of bases not matched to a gene: 15. This CDR3 is built from 14 residues.

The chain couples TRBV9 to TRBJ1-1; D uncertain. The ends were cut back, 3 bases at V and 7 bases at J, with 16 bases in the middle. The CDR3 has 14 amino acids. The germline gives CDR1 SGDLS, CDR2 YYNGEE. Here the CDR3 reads CASSAGRRVGEAFF. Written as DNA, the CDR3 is TGTGCCAGCAGCGCCGGGAGGAGGGTCGGTGAAGCTTTCTTT.

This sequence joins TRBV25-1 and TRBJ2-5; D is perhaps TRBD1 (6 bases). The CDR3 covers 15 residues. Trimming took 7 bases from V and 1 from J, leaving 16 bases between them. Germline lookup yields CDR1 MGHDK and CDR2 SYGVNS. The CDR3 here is CASTERQGIQETQYF. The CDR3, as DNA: TGTGCCAGCACCGAGAGGCAGGGGATCCAAGAGACCCAGTACTTC.

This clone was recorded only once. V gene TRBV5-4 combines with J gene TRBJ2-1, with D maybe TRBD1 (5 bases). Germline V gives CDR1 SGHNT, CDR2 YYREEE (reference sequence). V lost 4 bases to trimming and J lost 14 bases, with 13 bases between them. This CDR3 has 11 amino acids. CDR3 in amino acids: CASSVRDREFF. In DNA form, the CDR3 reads TGTGCCAGCAGCGTCAGGGATAGAGAGTTCTTC. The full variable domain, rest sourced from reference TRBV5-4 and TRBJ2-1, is ETGVTQSPTHLIKTRGQQVTLRCSSQSGHNTVSWYQQALGQGPQFIFQYYREEENGRGNFPPRFSGLQFPNYSSELNVNALELDDSALYLCASSVRDREFFGPGTRLTVL.

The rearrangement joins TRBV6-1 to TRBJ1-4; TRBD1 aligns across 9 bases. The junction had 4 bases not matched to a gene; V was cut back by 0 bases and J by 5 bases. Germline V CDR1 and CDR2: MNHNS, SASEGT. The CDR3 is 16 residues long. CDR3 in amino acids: CASSEAMGQGNEKLFF. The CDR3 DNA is TGTGCCAGCAGTGAAGCTATGGGACAGGGAAATGAAAAACTGTTTTTT.

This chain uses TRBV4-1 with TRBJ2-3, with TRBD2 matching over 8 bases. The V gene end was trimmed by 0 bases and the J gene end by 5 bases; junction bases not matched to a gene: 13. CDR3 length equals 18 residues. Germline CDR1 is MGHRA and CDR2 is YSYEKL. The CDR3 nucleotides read TGCGCCAGCAGCCAAGATGGTTTACCGGGACTAGTATTAGATACGCAGTATTTT. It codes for CASSQDGLPGLVLDTQYF.

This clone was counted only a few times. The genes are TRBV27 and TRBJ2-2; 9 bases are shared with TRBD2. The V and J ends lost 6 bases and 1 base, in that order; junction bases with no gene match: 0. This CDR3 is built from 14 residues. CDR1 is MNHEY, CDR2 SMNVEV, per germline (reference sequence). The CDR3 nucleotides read TGTGCCAGCAGGACTAGCGGGAACACCGGGGAGCTGTTTTTT. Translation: CASRTSGNTGELFF.

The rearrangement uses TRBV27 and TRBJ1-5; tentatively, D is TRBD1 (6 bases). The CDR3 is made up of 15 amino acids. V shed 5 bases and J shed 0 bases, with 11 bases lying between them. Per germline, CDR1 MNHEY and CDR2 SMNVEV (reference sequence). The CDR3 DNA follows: TGTGCCAGCAGTCCCCTGGGGGCTAGCAATCAGCCCCAGCATTTT. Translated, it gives CASSPLGASNQPQHF.

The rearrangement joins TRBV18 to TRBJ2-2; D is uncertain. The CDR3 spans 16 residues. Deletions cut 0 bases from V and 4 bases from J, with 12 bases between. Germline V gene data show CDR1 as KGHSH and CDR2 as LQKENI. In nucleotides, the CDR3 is TGTGCCAGCTCACCACCATCGTGGGCTACCACCGGGGAGCTGTTTTTT. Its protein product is CASSPPSWATTGELFF.

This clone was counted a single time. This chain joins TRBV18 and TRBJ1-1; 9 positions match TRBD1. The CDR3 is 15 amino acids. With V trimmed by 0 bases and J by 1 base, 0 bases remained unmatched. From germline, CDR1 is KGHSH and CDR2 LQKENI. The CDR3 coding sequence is TGTGCCAGCTCACCACCGACAGGGGGGAACACTGAAGCTTTCTTT. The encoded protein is CASSPPTGGNTEAFF. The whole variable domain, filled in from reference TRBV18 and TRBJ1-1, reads NAGVMQNPRHLVRRRGQEARLRCSPMKGHSHVYWYRQLPEEGLKFMVYLQKENIIDESGMPKERFSAEFPKEGPSILRIQQVVRGDSAAYFCASSPPTGGNTEAFFGQGTRLTVV.

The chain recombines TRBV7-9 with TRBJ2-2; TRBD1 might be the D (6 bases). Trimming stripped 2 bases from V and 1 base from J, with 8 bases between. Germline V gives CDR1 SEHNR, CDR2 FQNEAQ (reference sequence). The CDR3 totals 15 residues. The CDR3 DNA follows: TGTGCCAGCAGCTTATACAGGGTGAACACCGGGGAGCTGTTTTTT. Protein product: CASSLYRVNTGELFF.

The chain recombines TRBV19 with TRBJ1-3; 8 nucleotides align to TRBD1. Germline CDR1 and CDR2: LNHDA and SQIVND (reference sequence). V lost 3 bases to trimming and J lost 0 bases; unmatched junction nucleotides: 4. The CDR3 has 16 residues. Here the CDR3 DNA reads TGTGCCAGTAGTATCGGACAGGGCCTCTCTGGAAACACCATATATTTT. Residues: CASSIGQGLSGNTIYF.